This passage covers 24 T cell receptor beta chains from one sample sequenced in a study of blood T cell repertoires in COVID-19. Libraries were prepared by immunoSEQ multiplex PCR; TCRdb keeps only in-frame clonotypes and omits some of them. The table shows 200,000 to 250,000 clones, with 87% occurring only once. The sequenced sample was peripheral blood. The receptor set was obtained from a woman aged 18-35 years who had recovered from COVID-19.

This chain's CDR3 is CASSLKGDSEQYF. The CDR3 DNA follows: TGTGCCAGCAGCTTAAAGGGGGACAGCGAGCAGTACTTC. The gene calls are TRBV7-2 and TRBJ2-7; 7 bases align to TRBD1. Per germline, CDR1 SGHTA and CDR2 FQGNSA. V shed 2 bases, J shed 6 bases, and the junction held 4 bases outside the gene matches. CDR3 size: 13 residues.

In its sample, this clone was seen a few times. This sequence joins TRBV7-2 and TRBJ2-7, with D tentatively TRBD2 (5 bases). Trimming pared 2 bases from V and 3 bases from J, leaving 8 bases between. CDR1 is SGHTA, CDR2 FQGNSA, per germline. The CDR3 is made up of 13 amino acids. In DNA, the CDR3 is TGTGCCAGCAGCTTATTTGGGAGCTACGAGCAGTACTTC. Protein product: CASSLFGSYEQYF.

The chain has TRBV6-1 and TRBJ2-7, with D perhaps matching TRBD1 (5 bases). Germline V gene data show CDR1 as MNHNS and CDR2 as SASEGT. CDR3 size: 14 residues. Trimming stripped 2 bases from V and 1 base from J, with 9 bases between. The CDR3 loop is CASSELPGSYEQYF. Here the CDR3 DNA reads TGTGCCAGCAGTGAACTACCAGGGTCCTACGAGCAGTACTTC.

The chain couples TRBV19 to TRBJ1-5, with D possibly matching TRBD1 (5 bases). CDR3 size: 14 residues. Germline CDR1 reads LNHDA; CDR2 reads SQIVND (reference sequence). Trimming stripped 6 bases from V and 4 bases from J, with 13 bases between. The CDR3 bases are TGTGCCAGTAGGAGGGACGGACTAAATCAGCCCCAGCATTTT. Encoded protein: CASRRDGLNQPQHF.

The V gene is TRBV6-1, the J gene TRBJ1-3; D gene uncertain. Germline CDR1 MNHNS, CDR2 SASEGT. The CDR3 has 15 amino acids. Trimming stripped 0 bases from V and 1 base from J, with 7 bases between. The CDR3 nucleotides read TGTGCCAGCAGTGAAGCCCCGGGATCTGGAAACACCATATATTTT. Translation: CASSEAPGSGNTIYF.

J is TRBJ1-2 and V is TRBV6-5; D remains ambiguous. The V end was cut by 6 bases, the J end by 4 bases, with 12 bases between. The CDR3 is 13 residues long. CDR1 is MNHEY, CDR2 SVGAGI, per germline. The CDR3 DNA reads TGTGCCAGCAGAACACAGTCGCGCTATGGCTACACCTTC. The encoded protein is CASRTQSRYGYTF.

The gene calls are TRBV2 and TRBJ1-4, with D possibly TRBD1 on 6 matching bases. CDR3 length equals 14 residues. CDR1 and CDR2 from the germline V gene are SNHLY and FYNNEI. The V end was cut by 11 bases, the J end by 3 bases, with 16 bases between. CDR3 sequence (DNA): TGTGCCGGCTCACTACAGGGCTCTAATGAAAAACTGTTTTTT. Translated, it gives CAGSLQGSNEKLFF. Full variable domain (remainder filled in from reference TRBV2 and TRBJ1-4): EPEVTQTPSHQVTQMGQEVILRCVPISNHLYFYWYRQILGQKVEFLVSFYNNEISEKSEIFDDQFSVERPDGSNFTLKIRSTKLEDSAMYFCAGSLQGSNEKLFFGSGTQLSVL.

CDR3 in amino acids: CASSPFGTSGYNEQFF. The CDR3 nucleotides read TGTGCCAGCAGCCCTTTCGGGACTAGCGGCTACAATGAGCAGTTCTTC. The chain carries TRBV13 and TRBJ2-1, with 11 nucleotides matching TRBD2. CDR1 PRHDT and CDR2 FYEKMQ come from the germline V gene (reference sequence). The V gene end was trimmed by 5 bases and the J gene end by 3 bases; junction bases not matched to a gene: 6. This CDR3 has 16 residues.

The J gene is TRBJ2-7, the V gene TRBV9; D is possibly TRBD1 (5 bases). The CDR3 has 14 residues. V was cut by 2 bases and J by 4 bases, with 13 bases left in between. Germline V gene lookup returns CDR1 SGDLS and CDR2 YYNGEE. The DNA of the CDR3 is TGTGCCAGCAGCGTGGGTCGGCAGGGATACGAGCAGTACTTC. This codes for CASSVGRQGYEQYF.

This chain links TRBV4-1 with TRBJ1-1, with D perhaps TRBD1 (5 bases). Trimming shortened V by 0 bases and J by 8 bases, and 13 bases separated the two germline ends. In germline, CDR1 is MGHRA, CDR2 YSYEKL. The CDR3 is made up of 14 amino acids. The CDR3 spells CASSQDFPRTEAFF. CDR3 in DNA: TGCGCCAGCAGCCAAGATTTCCCCCGGACAGAAGCTTTCTTT.

This chain uses TRBV4-3 with TRBJ1-5; TRBD1 agrees at 7 bases. The CDR3 covers 15 residues. Trimming removed 0 bases from V and 8 bases from J; junction bases left unmatched: 7. Germline values: CDR1 LGHNA, CDR2 YSLEER. Here the CDR3 reads CASSQDDGQGEPQHF. The DNA for the CDR3 is TGCGCCAGCAGCCAAGATGATGGGCAGGGGGAGCCCCAGCATTTT.

The chain is built from TRBV4-3 and TRBJ1-2; TRBD1 is a possible D gene (6 bases). The CDR3 covers 15 residues. Trimming cost V 0 bases and J 1 base, with 9 bases left between them. Germline V gene sequence: CDR1 LGHNA, CDR2 YSLEER. CDR3 sequence: CASSQEIGGNYGYTF. CDR3 DNA: TGCGCCAGCAGCCAAGAGATAGGGGGTAACTATGGCTACACCTTC.

The chain links TRBV18 to TRBJ1-5; D gene unclear. V lost 4 bases and J lost 0, with 13 bases in between. This CDR3 region has 16 residues. Per the germline V gene, CDR1 is KGHSH and CDR2 is LQKENI. CDR3 sequence (DNA): TGTGCCAGCTCACACTCCCCCGGGGATAGCAATCAGCCCCAGCATTTT. This gives the protein CASSHSPGDSNQPQHF.

This rearrangement joins TRBV6-2 or TRBV6-3 to TRBJ2-1; tentatively, D is TRBD2 (6 bases). Germline loops: CDR1 MNHEY, CDR2 SVGEGT. V was clipped by 6 bases and J by 4 bases, with 16 bases between them. The CDR3 is made up of 15 amino acids. The CDR3 spells CASSRTGEMYNEQFF. CDR3 nucleotide sequence: TGTGCCAGCAGCCGGACGGGGGAGATGTACAATGAGCAGTTCTTC.

The CDR3 sequence: CASSYSMALAYEQYF. The CDR3, as DNA: TGTGCCAGCAGTTACTCGATGGCACTAGCTTACGAGCAGTACTTC. The gene calls are TRBV6-2 or TRBV6-3 and TRBJ2-7, with a possible D match to TRBD2 (6 bases). V lost 0 bases to trimming and J lost 4 bases, with 13 bases between them. The CDR3 loop spans 15 amino acids. The germline V gene has CDR1 MNHEY and CDR2 SVGEGT.

The chain uses TRBV12-5 and TRBJ2-7; 10 nucleotides align to TRBD2. V dropped 3 bases and J dropped 4; count of bases not matched to a gene: 3. The CDR3 runs to 14 residues. Germline CDR1 LGHNT, CDR2 FRNRAP. The CDR3 DNA reads as TGTGCTAGTGGTTTACTAGCGGGAAGATACGAGCAGTACTTC. Translated: CASGLLAGRYEQYF.

The rearrangement uses TRBV2 and TRBJ1-1, with a tentative D call TRBD1 (6 bases). The V gene lost 7 bases and the J gene lost 2 bases, with 11 bases spanning the gap. This CDR3 is built from 13 residues. The V gene's germline CDR1 is SNHLY and CDR2 FYNNEI. The CDR3 region is CASIRTVNTEAFF. CDR3 coding DNA: TGTGCCAGCATCCGGACAGTAAACACTGAAGCTTTCTTT.

The chain joins TRBV27 to TRBJ2-5, with a weak D call TRBD2 (7 bases). This CDR3 region has 11 residues. CDR1 and CDR2 from the germline V gene are MNHEY and SMNVEV (reference sequence). The CDR3 spells CEGDGGETQYF. CDR3 in DNA: TGTGAGGGGGACGGGGGGGAGACCCAGTACTTC.

The V and J genes are TRBV5-4 and TRBJ2-5, with D possibly matching TRBD2 (6 bases). The CDR3 is 13 residues long. Per germline, CDR1 SGHNT and CDR2 YYREEE (reference sequence). Trimming pared 0 bases from V and 4 bases from J, leaving 7 bases between. The CDR3 spells CASSLVGRETQYF. The DNA for the CDR3 is TGTGCCAGCAGCTTGGTCGGGAGAGAGACCCAGTACTTC.

The rearrangement joins TRBV24-1 to TRBJ2-1; 7 bases agree with TRBD1. J lost 0 bases, V lost 3 bases, and 7 bases had no gene match. Germline V gene data show CDR1 as KGHDR and CDR2 as SFDVKD. There are 17 residues in the CDR3. CDR3 coding DNA: TGTGCCACCAGTGATCCCTCGACAGGGAGCTCCTACAATGAGCAGTTCTTC. It is translated as CATSDPSTGSSYNEQFF.

The chain has TRBV30 and TRBJ1-2; no definite D call. In germline, CDR1 is GTSNPN, CDR2 SVGIG (reference sequence). Trimming stripped 4 bases from V and 7 bases from J, with 13 bases between. The CDR3 is 12 residues long. The CDR3 loop reads CAWTLGSPGYTF. The CDR3 DNA reads TGTGCCTGGACCCTCGGGTCTCCTGGCTACACCTTC.

The V gene is TRBV7-3, the J gene TRBJ1-2, with 7 bases lining up with TRBD1. J lost 6 bases, V lost 4 bases, and 5 bases had no gene match. The CDR3 runs 13 residues. Germline-derived CDR1 and CDR2 are SGHTA and FQGTGA. Written as DNA, the CDR3 is TGTGCCAGCAGCTCGACAGGGACTGATGGCTACACCTTC. Protein product: CASSSTGTDGYTF.

This rearrangement joins TRBV4-3 to TRBJ1-2; D gene ambiguous. V shed 0 bases and J shed 4 bases, with 15 bases lying between them. This CDR3 is built from 16 residues. Germline CDR1 LGHNA, CDR2 YSLEER. The CDR3 loop is CASSQDVTATIYGYTF. The CDR3, as DNA: TGCGCCAGCAGCCAAGATGTAACAGCTACCATCTATGGCTACACCTTC.

V usage is TRBV5-1 and J usage is TRBJ1-4; 8 nucleotides align to TRBD1. Germline V gives CDR1 SGHRS, CDR2 YFSETQ. Trimming cost V 4 bases and J 4 bases; bases outside gene matches: 6. This CDR3 is 15 amino acids long. The CDR3 coding sequence is TGCGCCAGCAGCCCTCCTACAGGGGGTAATGAAAAACTGTTTTTT. Protein sequence: CASSPPTGGNEKLFF. Supplemented by reference TRBV5-1 and TRBJ1-4, the full variable domain reads KAGVTQTPRYLIKTRGQQVTLSCSPISGHRSVSWYQQTPGQGLQFLFEYFSETQRNKGNFPGRFSGRQFSNSRSEMNVSTLELGDSALYLCASSPPTGGNEKLFFGSGTQLSVL.